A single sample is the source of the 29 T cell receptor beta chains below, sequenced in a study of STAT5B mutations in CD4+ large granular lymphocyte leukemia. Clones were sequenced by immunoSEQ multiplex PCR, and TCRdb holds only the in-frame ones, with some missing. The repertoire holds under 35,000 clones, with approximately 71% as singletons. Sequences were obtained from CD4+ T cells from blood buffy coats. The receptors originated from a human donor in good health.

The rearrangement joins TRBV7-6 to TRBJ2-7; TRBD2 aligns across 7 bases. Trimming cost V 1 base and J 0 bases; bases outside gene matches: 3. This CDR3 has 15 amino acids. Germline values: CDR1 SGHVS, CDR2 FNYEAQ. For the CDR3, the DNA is TGTGCCAGCAGCTTAGAGGCGGGGGACTCCTACGAGCAGTACTTC. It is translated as CASSLEAGDSYEQYF.

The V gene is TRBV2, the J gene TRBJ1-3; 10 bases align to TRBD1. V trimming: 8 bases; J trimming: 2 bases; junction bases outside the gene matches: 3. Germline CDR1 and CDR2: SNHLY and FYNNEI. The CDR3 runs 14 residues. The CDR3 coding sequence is TGTGCCAGCGGAGGACAGGGGGCTGGAAACACCATATATTTT. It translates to CASGGQGAGNTIYF. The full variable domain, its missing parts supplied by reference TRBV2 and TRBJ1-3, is EPEVTQTPSHQVTQMGQEVILRCVPISNHLYFYWYRQILGQKVEFLVSFYNNEISEKSEIFDDQFSVERPDGSNFTLKIRSTKLEDSAMYFCASGGQGAGNTIYFGEGSWLTVV.

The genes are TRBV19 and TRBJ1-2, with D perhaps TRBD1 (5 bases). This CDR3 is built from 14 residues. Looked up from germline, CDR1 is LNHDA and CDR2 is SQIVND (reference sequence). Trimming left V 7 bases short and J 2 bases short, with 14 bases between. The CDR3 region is CASKKRGTNYGYTF. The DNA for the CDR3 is TGTGCCAGTAAAAAGAGGGGTACGAACTATGGCTACACCTTC.

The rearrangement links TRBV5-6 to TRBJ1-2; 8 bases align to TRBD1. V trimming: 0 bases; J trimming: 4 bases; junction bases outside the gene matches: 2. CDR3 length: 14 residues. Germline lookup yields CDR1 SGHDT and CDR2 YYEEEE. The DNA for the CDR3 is TGTGCCAGCAGCTTGGGGGACAGGCCCTATGGCTACACCTTC. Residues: CASSLGDRPYGYTF.

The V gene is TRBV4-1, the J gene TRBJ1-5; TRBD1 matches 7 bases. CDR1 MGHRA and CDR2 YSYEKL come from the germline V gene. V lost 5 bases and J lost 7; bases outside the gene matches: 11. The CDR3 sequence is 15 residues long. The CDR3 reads CASSGTVALEQPQHF. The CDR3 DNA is TGCGCCAGCAGCGGGACAGTTGCGTTGGAGCAGCCCCAGCATTTT.

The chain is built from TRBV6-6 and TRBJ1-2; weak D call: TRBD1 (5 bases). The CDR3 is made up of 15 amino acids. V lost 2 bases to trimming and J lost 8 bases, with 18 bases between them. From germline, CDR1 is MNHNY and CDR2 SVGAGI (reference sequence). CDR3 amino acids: CASSYRGTGGLGYTF. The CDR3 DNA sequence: TGTGCCAGCAGTTACAGAGGGACGGGGGGTTTAGGCTACACCTTC.

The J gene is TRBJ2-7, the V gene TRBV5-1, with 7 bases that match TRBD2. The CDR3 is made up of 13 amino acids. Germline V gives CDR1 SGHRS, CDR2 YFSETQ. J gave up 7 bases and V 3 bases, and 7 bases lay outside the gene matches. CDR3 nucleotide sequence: TGCGCCAGCAGCTCCCGGGACTACCCAGAGCAGTACTTC. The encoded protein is CASSSRDYPEQYF.

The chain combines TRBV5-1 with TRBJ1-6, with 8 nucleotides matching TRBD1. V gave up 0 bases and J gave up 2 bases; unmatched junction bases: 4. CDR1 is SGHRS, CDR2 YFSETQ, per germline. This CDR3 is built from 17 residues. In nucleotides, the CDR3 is TGCGCCAGCAGCTTGGGCGACAGGGGCGCCTATAATTCACCCCTCCACTTT. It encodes CASSLGDRGAYNSPLHF.

This CDR3 reads CASSGTGLSGYTF. The CDR3 coding sequence is TGTGCCAGCAGCGGGACAGGGTTATCTGGCTACACCTTC. The V gene is TRBV7-2, the J gene TRBJ1-2; 9 bases are shared with TRBD1. With V trimmed by 5 bases and J by 7 bases, 5 bases remained unmatched. Germline CDR1 reads SGHTA; CDR2 reads FQGNSA. The CDR3 totals 13 residues.

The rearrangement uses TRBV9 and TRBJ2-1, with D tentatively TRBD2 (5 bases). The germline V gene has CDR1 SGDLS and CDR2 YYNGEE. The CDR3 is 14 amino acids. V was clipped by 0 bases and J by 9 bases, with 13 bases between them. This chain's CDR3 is CASSVVGYGGEQFF. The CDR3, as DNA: TGTGCCAGCAGCGTAGTAGGGTATGGAGGTGAGCAGTTCTTC. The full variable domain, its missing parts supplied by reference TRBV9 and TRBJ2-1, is DSGVTQTPKHLITATGQRVTLRCSPRSGDLSVYWYQQSLDQGLQFLIQYYNGEERAKGNILERFSAQQFPDLHSELNLSSLELGDSALYFCASSVVGYGGEQFFGPGTRLTVL.

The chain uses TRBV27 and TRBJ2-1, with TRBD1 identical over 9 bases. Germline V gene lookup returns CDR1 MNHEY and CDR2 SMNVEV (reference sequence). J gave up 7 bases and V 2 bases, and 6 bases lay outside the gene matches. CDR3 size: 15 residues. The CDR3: CASSLEDRGGNEQFF. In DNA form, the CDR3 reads TGTGCCAGCAGTTTAGAGGACAGGGGTGGGAATGAGCAGTTCTTC.

Here the CDR3 reads CASSLGPGIMNEQYF. The CDR3 DNA follows: TGTGCCAGCAGTTTAGGCCCAGGGATTATGAACGAGCAGTACTTC. This chain links TRBV27 with TRBJ2-7, with D tentatively TRBD1 (5 bases). V lost 2 bases to trimming and J lost 5 bases, with 16 bases between them. This CDR3 spans 15 amino acids. CDR1 is MNHEY, CDR2 SMNVEV, per germline (reference sequence).

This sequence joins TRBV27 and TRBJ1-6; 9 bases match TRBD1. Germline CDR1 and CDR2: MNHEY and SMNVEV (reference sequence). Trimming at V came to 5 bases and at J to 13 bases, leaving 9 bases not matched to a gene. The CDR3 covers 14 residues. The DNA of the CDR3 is TGTGCCAGCAGTACGGGGACAGGGCAAGTCCCCCTCCACTTT. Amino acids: CASSTGTGQVPLHF.

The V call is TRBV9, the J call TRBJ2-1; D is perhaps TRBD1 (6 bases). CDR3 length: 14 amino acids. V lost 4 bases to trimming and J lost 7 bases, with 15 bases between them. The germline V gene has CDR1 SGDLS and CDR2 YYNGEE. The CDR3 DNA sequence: TGTGCCAGCAGCTTACTACAGGGTTTGAATGAGCAGTTCTTC. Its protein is CASSLLQGLNEQFF.

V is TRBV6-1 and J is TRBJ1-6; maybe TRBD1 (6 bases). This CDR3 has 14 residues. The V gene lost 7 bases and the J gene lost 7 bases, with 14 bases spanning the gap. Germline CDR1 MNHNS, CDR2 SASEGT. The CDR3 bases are TGTGCCAGCACCACCCAGGGGCCAAATTCACCCCTCCACTTT. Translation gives CASTTQGPNSPLHF.

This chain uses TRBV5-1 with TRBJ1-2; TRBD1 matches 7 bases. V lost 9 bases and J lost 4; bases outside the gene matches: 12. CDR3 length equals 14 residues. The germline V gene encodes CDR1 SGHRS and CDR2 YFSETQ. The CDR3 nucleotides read TGCGCCACCAGAAGGGACAGCGCAAGCTATGGCTACACCTTC. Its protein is CATRRDSASYGYTF.

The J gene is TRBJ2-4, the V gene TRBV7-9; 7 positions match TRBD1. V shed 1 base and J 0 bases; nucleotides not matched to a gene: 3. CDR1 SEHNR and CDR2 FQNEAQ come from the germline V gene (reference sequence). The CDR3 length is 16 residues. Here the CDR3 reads CASSLVGTVAKNIQYF. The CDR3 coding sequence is TGTGCCAGCAGCTTAGTGGGGACAGTAGCCAAAAACATTCAGTACTTC.

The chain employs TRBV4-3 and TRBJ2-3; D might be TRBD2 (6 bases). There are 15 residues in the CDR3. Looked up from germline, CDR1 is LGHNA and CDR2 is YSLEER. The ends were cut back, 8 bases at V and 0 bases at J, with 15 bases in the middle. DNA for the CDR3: TGCGCCAGCGCGCGGGGAACATTTAGCACAGATACGCAGTATTTT. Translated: CASARGTFSTDTQYF.

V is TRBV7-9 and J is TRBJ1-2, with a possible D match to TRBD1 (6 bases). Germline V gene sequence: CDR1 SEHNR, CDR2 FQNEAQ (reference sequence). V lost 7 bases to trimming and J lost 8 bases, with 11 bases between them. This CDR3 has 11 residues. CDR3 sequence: CASNRVEGYTF. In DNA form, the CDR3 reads TGTGCCAGCAACAGGGTCGAGGGCTACACCTTC.

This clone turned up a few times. CDR3 residues: CASRTGGDQPQHF. The CDR3 region has the DNA TGTGCCAGTAGAACAGGGGGAGATCAGCCCCAGCATTTT. The rearrangement uses TRBV19 and TRBJ1-5, with TRBD1 matching 8 bases. Germline V gene sequence: CDR1 LNHDA, CDR2 SQIVND (reference sequence). V gave up 6 bases and J gave up 5 bases; unmatched junction bases: 3. There are 13 residues in the CDR3. The full variable domain, completed using reference TRBV19 and TRBJ1-5, is DGGITQSPKYLFRKEGQNVTLSCEQNLNHDAMYWYRQDPGQGLRLIYYSQIVNDFQKGDIAEGYSVSREKKESFPLTVTSAQKNPTAFYLCASRTGGDQPQHFGDGTRLSIL.

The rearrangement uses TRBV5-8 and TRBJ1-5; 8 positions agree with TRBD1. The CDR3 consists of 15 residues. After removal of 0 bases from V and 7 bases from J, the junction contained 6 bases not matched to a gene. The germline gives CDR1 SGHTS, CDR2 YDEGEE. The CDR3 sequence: CASSLGTGPRQPQHF. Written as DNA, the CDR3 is TGTGCCAGCAGCTTGGGGACAGGGCCACGACAGCCCCAGCATTTT.

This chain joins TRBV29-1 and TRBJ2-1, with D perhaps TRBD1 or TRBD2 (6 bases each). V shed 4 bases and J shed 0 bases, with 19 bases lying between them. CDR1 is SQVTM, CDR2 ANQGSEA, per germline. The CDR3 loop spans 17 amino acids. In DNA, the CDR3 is TGCAGCGTTGTGGGTTGGGGGGCCTCAGGCTCCTACAATGAGCAGTTCTTC. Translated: CSVVGWGASGSYNEQFF.

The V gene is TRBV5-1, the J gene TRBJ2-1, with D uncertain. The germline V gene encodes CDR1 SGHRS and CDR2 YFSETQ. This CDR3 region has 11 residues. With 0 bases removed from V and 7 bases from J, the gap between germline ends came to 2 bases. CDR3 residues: CASSLENEQFF. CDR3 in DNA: TGCGCCAGCAGCTTGGAAAATGAGCAGTTCTTC.

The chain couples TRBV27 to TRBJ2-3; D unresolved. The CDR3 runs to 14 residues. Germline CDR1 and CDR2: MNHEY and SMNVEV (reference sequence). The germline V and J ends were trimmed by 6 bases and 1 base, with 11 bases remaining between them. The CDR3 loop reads CASSLRGGTDTQYF. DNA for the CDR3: TGTGCCAGCAGCCTGAGAGGAGGCACAGATACGCAGTATTTT.

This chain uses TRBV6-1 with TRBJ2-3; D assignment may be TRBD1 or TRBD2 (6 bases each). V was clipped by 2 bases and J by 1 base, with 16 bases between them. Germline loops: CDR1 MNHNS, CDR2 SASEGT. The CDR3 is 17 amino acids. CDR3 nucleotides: TGTGCCAGCAGTGAAATGATAGGAGGGGGTCGCACAGATACGCAGTATTTT. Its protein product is CASSEMIGGGRTDTQYF.

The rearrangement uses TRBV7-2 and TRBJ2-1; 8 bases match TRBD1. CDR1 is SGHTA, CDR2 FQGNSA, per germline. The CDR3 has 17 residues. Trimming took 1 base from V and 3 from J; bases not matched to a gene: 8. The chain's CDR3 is CASSLGLRTGNYNEQFF. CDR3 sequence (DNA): TGTGCCAGCAGCTTAGGTCTTCGGACAGGGAACTACAATGAGCAGTTCTTC.

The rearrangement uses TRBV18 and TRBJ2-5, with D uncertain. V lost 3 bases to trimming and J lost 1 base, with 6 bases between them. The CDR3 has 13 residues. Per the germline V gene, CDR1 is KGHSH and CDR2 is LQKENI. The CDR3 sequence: CASSPVPQETQYF. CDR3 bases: TGTGCCAGCTCACCTGTACCCCAAGAGACCCAGTACTTC.

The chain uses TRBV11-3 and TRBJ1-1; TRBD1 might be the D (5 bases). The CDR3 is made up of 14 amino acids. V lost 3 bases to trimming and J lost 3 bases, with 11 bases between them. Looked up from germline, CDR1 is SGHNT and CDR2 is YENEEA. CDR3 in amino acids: CASSLGLTDTEAFF. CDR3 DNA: TGTGCCAGCAGCTTGGGGCTTACGGACACTGAAGCTTTCTTT.

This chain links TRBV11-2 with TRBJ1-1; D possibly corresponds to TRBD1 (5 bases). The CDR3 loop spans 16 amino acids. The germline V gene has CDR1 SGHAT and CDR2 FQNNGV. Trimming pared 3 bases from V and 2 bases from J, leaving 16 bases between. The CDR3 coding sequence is TGTGCCAGCAGCTTCAGCGGGGGAGGCAGTAACACTGAAGCTTTCTTT. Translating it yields CASSFSGGGSNTEAFF.